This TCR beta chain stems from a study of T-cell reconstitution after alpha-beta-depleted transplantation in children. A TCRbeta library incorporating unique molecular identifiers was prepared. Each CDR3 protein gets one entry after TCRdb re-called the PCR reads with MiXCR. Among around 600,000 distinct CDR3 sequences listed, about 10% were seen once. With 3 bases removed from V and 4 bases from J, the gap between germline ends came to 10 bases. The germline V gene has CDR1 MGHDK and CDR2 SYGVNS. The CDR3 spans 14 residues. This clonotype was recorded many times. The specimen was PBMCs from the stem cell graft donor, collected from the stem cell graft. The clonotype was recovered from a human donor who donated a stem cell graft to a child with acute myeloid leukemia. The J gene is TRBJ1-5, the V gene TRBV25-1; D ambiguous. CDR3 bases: TGTGCCAGCAGTGATGCGAGGATTAATCAGCCCCAGCATTTT. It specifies CASSDARINQPQHF.